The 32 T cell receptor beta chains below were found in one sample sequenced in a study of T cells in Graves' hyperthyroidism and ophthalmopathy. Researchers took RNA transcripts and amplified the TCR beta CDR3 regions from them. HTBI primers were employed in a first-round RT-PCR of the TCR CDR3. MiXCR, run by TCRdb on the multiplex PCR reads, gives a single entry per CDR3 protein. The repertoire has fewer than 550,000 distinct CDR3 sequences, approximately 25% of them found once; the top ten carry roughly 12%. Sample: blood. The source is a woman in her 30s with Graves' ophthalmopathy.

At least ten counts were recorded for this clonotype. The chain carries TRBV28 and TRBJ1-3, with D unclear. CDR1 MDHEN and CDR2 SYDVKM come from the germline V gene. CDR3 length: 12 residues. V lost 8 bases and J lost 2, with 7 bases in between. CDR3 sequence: CASGLTGNTIYF. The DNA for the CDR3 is TGTGCCAGCGGCTTGACTGGAAACACCATATATTTT.

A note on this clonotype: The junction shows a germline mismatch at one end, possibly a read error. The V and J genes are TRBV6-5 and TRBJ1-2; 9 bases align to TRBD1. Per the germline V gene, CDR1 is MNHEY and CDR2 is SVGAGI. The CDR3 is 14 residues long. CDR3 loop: CASSWDRESVGYSF. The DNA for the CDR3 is TGTGCCAGCAGTTGGGACAGGGAAAGCGTTGGCTACAGCTTC.

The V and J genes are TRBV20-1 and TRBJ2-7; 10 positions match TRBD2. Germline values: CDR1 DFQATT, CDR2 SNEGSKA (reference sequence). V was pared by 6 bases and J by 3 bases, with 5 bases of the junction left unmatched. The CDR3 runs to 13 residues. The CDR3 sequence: CSALAGVGYEQYF. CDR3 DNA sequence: TGCAGTGCGCTAGCGGGAGTGGGCTACGAGCAGTACTTC.

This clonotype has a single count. The CDR3 region is CASSPVGWLDSGNTIYF. Here the CDR3 DNA reads TGTGCCAGCAGCCCAGTGGGCTGGTTGGACTCTGGAAACACCATATATTTT. The J gene is TRBJ1-3, the V gene TRBV12-3 or TRBV12-4; no reliable D call. Trimming took off 6 bases at V and 0 bases at J, with 18 bases between the two ends. This CDR3 region has 17 residues.

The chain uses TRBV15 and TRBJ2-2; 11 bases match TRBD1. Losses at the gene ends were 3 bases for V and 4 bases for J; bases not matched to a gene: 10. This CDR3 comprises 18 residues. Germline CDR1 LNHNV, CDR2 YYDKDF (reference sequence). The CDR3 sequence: CATSRKAPGQGGTGELFF. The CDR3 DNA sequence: TGTGCCACCAGCAGGAAAGCCCCGGGACAGGGGGGCACCGGGGAGCTGTTTTTT.

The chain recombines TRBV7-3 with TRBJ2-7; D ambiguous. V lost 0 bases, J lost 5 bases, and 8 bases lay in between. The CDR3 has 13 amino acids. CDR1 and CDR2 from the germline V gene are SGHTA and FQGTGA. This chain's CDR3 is CASSLTTGDEQYF. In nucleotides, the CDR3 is TGTGCCAGCAGCTTAACGACTGGGGACGAGCAGTACTTC.

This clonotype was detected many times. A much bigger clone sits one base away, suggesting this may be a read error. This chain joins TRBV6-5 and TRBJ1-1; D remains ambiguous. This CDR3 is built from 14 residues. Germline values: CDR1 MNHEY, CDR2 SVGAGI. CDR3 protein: CAGSYPGVGTEAFF. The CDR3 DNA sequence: TGTGCCGGCAGTTACCCCGGGGTGGGGACTGAAGCTTTCTTT.

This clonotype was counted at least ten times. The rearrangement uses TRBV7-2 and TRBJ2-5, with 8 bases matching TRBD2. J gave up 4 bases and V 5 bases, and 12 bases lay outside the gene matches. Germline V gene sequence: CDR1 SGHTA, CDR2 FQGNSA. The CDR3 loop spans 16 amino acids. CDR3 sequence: CASSPSGLESRETQYF. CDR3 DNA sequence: TGTGCCAGCAGCCCCTCGGGACTAGAGTCTCGAGAGACCCAGTACTTC.

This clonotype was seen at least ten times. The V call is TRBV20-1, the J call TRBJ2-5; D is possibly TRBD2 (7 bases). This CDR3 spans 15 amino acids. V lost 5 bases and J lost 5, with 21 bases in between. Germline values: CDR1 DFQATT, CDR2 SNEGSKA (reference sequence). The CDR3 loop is CSAPGLWGGPETQYF. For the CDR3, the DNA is TGCAGTGCTCCCGGGCTTTGGGGGGGGCCCGAGACCCAGTACTTC.

The CDR3 here is CASSVSDSNYGYTF. The CDR3 coding sequence is TGTGCCAGCAGCGTATCAGACTCTAACTATGGCTACACCTTC. This chain uses TRBV9 with TRBJ1-2; D is undetermined. The CDR3 consists of 14 residues. Germline lookup yields CDR1 SGDLS and CDR2 YYNGEE. The germline V and J ends were trimmed by 1 base and 0 bases, with 7 bases remaining between them.

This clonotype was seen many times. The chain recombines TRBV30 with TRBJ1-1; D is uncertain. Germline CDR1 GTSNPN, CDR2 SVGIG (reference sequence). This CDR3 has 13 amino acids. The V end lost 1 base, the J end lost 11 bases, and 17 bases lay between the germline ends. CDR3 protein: CAWSAPIRGRAFF. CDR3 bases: TGTGCCTGGAGTGCTCCAATTCGGGGAAGGGCTTTCTTT. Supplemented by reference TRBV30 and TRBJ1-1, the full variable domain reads SQTIHQWPATLVQPVGSPLSLECTVEGTSNPNLYWYRQAAGRGLQLLFYSVGIGQISSEVPQNLSASRPQDRQFILSSKKLLLSDSGFYLCAWSAPIRGRAFFGQGTRLTVV.

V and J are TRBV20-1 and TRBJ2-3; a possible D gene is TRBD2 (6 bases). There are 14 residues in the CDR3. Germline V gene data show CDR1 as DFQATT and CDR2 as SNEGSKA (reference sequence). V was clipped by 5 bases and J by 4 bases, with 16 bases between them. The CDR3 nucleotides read TGCAGTGCTCTTCGGGGGTTTGTTTCAGATACGCAGTATTTT. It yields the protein CSALRGFVSDTQYF.

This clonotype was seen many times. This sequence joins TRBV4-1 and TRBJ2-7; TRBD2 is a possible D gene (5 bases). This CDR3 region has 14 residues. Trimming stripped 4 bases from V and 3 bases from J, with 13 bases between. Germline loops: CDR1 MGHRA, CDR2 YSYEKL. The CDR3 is CASSPSHAGYEQYF. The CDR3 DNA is TGCGCCAGCAGCCCATCTCACGCGGGCTACGAGCAGTACTTC.

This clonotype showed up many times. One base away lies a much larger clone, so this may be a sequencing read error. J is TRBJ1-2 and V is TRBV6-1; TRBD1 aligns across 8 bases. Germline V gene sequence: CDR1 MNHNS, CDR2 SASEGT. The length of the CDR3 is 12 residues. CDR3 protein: CARQGVDYDYTF. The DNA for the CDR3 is TGTGCCAGACAGGGGGTGGACTATGACTACACCTTC.

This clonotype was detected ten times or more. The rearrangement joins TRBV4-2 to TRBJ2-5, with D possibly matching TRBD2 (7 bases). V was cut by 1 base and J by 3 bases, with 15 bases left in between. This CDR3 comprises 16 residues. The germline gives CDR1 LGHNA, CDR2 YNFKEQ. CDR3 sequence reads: CASSQVRRGHKETQYF. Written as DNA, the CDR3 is TGTGCCAGCAGCCAAGTGCGGCGGGGGCACAAAGAGACCCAGTACTTC.

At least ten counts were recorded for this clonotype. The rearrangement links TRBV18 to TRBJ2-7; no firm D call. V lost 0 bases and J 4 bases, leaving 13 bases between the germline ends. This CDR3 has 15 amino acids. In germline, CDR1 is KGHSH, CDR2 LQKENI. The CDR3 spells CASSPPAGALYEQYF. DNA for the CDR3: TGTGCCAGCTCACCACCGGCAGGTGCCCTATACGAGCAGTACTTC.

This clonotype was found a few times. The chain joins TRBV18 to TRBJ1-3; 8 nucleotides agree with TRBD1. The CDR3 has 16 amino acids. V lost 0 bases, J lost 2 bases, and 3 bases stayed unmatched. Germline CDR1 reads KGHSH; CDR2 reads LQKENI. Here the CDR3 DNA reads TGTGCCAGCTCACCACCTAAGACAGGGGCTGGAAACACCATATATTTT. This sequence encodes CASSPPKTGAGNTIYF.

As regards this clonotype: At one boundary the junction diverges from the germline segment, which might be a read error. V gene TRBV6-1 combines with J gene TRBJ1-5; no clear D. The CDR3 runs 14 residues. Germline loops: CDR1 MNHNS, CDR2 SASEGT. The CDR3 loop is CASSSNMGNQPQHF. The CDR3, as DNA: TGTGCCAGCAGTAGTAACATGGGCAATCAGCCTCAGCATTTT.

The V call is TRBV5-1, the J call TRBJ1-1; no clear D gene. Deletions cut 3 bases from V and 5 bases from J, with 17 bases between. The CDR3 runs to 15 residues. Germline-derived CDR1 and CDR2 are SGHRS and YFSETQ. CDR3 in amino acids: CASSYGVDSGTEAFF. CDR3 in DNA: TGCGCCAGCAGCTACGGCGTAGATAGCGGGACTGAAGCTTTCTTT. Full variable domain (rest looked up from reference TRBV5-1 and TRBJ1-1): KAGVTQTPRYLIKTRGQQVTLSCSPISGHRSVSWYQQTPGQGLQFLFEYFSETQRNKGNFPGRFSGRQFSNSRSEMNVSTLELGDSALYLCASSYGVDSGTEAFFGQGTRLTVV.

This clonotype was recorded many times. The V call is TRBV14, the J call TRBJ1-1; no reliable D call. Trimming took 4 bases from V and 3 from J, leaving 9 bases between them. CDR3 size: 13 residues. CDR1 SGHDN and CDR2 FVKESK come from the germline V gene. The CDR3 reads CASSLAEDTEAFF. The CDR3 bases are TGTGCCAGCAGCCTCGCCGAGGACACTGAAGCTTTCTTT.

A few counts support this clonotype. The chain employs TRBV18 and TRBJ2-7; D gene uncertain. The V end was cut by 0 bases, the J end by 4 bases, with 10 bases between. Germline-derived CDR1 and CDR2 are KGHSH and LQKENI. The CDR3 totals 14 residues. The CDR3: CASSPPSAPYEQYF. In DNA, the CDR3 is TGTGCCAGCTCACCACCCAGTGCCCCTTACGAGCAGTACTTC. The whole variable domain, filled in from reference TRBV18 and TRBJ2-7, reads NAGVMQNPRHLVRRRGQEARLRCSPMKGHSHVYWYRQLPEEGLKFMVYLQKENIIDESGMPKERFSAEFPKEGPSILRIQQVVRGDSAAYFCASSPPSAPYEQYFGPGTRLTVT.

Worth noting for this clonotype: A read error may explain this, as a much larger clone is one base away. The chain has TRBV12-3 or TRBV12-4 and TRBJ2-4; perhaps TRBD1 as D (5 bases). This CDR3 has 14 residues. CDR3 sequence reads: CASSLVGAKNIKYF. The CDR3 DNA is TGTGCCAGCAGTTTAGTAGGGGCCAAAAACATTAAGTACTTC.

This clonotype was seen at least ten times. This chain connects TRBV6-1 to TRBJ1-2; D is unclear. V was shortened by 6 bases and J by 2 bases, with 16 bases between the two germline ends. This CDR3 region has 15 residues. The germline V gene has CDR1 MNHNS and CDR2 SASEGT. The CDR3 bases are TGTGCCAGCAGCCTACTGACCGTGGTAAACTATGGCTACACCTTC. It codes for CASSLLTVVNYGYTF.

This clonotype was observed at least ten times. The CDR3 reads CASRETAANTGELFF. As DNA, the CDR3 is TGTGCCAGCAGGGAGACCGCCGCGAACACCGGGGAGCTGTTTTTT. This chain uses TRBV2 with TRBJ2-2; D gene unclear. This CDR3 is built from 15 residues. With 6 bases removed from V and 0 bases from J, the gap between germline ends came to 11 bases. CDR1 and CDR2 from the germline V gene are SNHLY and FYNNEI. Supplemented by reference TRBV2 and TRBJ2-2, the full variable domain reads EPEVTQTPSHQVTQMGQEVILRCVPISNHLYFYWYRQILGQKVEFLVSFYNNEISEKSEIFDDQFSVERPDGSNFTLKIRSTKLEDSAMYFCASRETAANTGELFFGEGSRLTVL.

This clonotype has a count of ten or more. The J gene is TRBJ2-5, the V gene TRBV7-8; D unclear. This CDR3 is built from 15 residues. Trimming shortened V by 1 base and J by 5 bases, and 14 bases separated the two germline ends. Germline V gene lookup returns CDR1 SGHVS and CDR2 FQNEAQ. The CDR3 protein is CASSLDGSNFETQYF. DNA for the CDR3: TGTGCCAGCAGCTTAGATGGTAGCAATTTCGAGACCCAGTACTTC.

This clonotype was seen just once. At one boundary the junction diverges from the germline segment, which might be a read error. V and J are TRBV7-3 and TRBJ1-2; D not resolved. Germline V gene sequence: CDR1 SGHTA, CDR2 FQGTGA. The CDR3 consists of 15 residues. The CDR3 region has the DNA TGTCCCAGCAGCGATTTTATTACAGCTAACTATGGCTACACCTTC. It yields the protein CPSSDFITANYGYTF.

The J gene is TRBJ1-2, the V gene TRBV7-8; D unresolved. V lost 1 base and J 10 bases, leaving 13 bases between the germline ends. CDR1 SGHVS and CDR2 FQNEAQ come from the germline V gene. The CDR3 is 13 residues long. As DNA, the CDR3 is TGTGCCAGCAGCTTAGGGCCGACATTTGACTACACCTTC. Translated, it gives CASSLGPTFDYTF.

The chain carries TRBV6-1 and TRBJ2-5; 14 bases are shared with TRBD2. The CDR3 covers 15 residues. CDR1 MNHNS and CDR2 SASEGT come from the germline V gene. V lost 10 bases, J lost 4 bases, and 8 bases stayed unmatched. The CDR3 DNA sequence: TGTGCCATCACGACTAGCGGGAGGGCCGGAGAGACCCAGTACTTC. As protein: CAITTSGRAGETQYF.

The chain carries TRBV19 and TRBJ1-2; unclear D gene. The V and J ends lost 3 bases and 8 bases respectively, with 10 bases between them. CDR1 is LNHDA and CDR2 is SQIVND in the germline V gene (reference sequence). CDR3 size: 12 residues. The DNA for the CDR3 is TGTGCCAGTAGTATTAAAGGGAACGGCTACACCTTC. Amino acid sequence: CASSIKGNGYTF.

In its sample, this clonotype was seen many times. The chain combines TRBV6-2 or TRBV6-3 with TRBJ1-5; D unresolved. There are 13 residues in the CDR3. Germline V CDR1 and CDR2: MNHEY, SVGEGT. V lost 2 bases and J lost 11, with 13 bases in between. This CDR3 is CASSYRYPSAQHF. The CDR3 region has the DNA TGTGCCAGCAGTTACCGTTATCCCAGTGCCCAGCATTTT.

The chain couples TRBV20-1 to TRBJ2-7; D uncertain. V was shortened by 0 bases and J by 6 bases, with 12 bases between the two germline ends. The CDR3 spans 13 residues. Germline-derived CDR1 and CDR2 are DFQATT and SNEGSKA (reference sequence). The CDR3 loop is CSARDRPQFEQYF. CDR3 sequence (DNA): TGCAGTGCTAGAGATCGCCCCCAGTTCGAGCAGTACTTC.

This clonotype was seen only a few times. CDR3 sequence reads: CASSQEQGDSPLHF. The CDR3 region has the DNA TGCGCCAGCAGCCAAGAACAGGGAGACTCACCCCTCCACTTT. J is TRBJ1-6 and V is TRBV4-1; D possibly corresponds to TRBD1 (6 bases). Per the germline V gene, CDR1 is MGHRA and CDR2 is YSYEKL. With 0 bases removed from V and 10 bases from J, the gap between germline ends came to 10 bases. The CDR3 length is 14 residues.